The 14 T cell receptor beta chains below were found in one sample sequenced in a study of blood T cell repertoires in COVID-19. Data came from immunoSEQ multiplex PCR; TCRdb stores just in-frame clones and leaves some out. Here the sample spans around 220,000 clones, about nine tenths being singletons. Sequencing was done on a sample of peripheral blood. Receptor source: a middle-aged man with acute or convalescent COVID-19.

The chain joins TRBV5-1 to TRBJ2-2, with D perhaps matching TRBD2 (5 bases). The germline V gene encodes CDR1 SGHRS and CDR2 YFSETQ. V lost 0 bases and J 0 bases, leaving 6 bases between the germline ends. This CDR3 is 15 amino acids long. Written as DNA, the CDR3 is TGCGCCAGCAGCTTGGCGGGAACGAACACCGGGGAGCTGTTTTTT. This gives the protein CASSLAGTNTGELFF.

The chain is built from TRBV10-1 and TRBJ2-7; 8 nucleotides agree with TRBD2. CDR1 is WNHNN and CDR2 is SYGVQD in the germline V gene (reference sequence). CDR3 length equals 14 residues. V lost 9 bases to trimming and J lost 0 bases; unmatched junction nucleotides: 7. The CDR3 spells CASNAGGRSYEQYF. The CDR3 bases are TGCGCCAGTAATGCGGGGGGCCGCTCCTACGAGCAGTACTTC.

The chain has TRBV14 and TRBJ1-5; no reliable D call. With 5 bases removed from V and 2 bases from J, the gap between germline ends came to 16 bases. Germline V gene sequence: CDR1 SGHDN, CDR2 FVKESK. The CDR3 has 16 amino acids. For the CDR3, the DNA is TGTGCCAGCAGCTTTTCCTCCGGGAATGGCAATCAGCCCCAGCATTTT. Its translation: CASSFSSGNGNQPQHF.

This rearrangement joins TRBV5-8 to TRBJ2-5; 7 nucleotides match TRBD1. CDR3 length equals 14 residues. With V trimmed by 1 base and J by 5 bases, 5 bases remained unmatched. Germline assignment: CDR1 SGHTS and CDR2 YDEGEE. The CDR3 region is CASSLTGAGETQYF. The CDR3 DNA is TGTGCCAGCAGCTTGACAGGGGCAGGGGAGACCCAGTACTTC.

The chain uses TRBV7-9 and TRBJ1-5; 9 bases align to TRBD1. Germline trimming cut 5 bases from V and 3 bases from J; bases unmatched to any gene: 5. Germline values: CDR1 SEHNR, CDR2 FQNEAQ (reference sequence). The CDR3 extends over 15 amino acids. The CDR3 bases are TGTGCCAGCAGCGAGGGACAGGGCGACAATCAGCCCCAGCATTTT. Amino acid sequence: CASSEGQGDNQPQHF.

For this clone: Other DNA sequences in the same sample also yield this CDR3. The chain joins TRBV12-3 or TRBV12-4 to TRBJ1-1; tentative D call: TRBD1 (5 bases). The CDR3 contains 13 residues. Trimming took 5 bases from V and 1 from J, leaving 8 bases between them. The CDR3 nucleotides read TGTGCCAGCAGTCCTACAGGGAACACTGAAGCTTTCTTT. As protein: CASSPTGNTEAFF.

About this clone: Other DNA sequences in this sample translate to the same CDR3. The V gene is TRBV11-2, the J gene TRBJ1-4, with a tentative D call TRBD1 (5 bases). V was pared by 1 base and J by 1 base, with 7 bases between. Germline assignment: CDR1 SGHAT and CDR2 FQNNGV. This CDR3 has 15 residues. Here the CDR3 DNA reads TGTGCCAGCAGCTTAGTAAGGGGAACTAATGAAAAACTGTTTTTT. Encoded protein: CASSLVRGTNEKLFF.

This rearrangement joins TRBV7-9 to TRBJ1-3; 8 bases map to TRBD1. The CDR3 sequence is 15 residues long. Germline V gene lookup returns CDR1 SEHNR and CDR2 FQNEAQ (reference sequence). J lost 3 bases, V lost 5 bases, and 6 bases had no gene match. The CDR3 is CASSGRTGFGNTIYF. The CDR3, as DNA: TGTGCCAGCAGCGGACGGACAGGGTTTGGAAACACCATATATTTT.

The chain recombines TRBV21-1 with TRBJ1-4. TRBV21-1 is a pseudogene. The CDR3 is 15 residues long. The CDR3 sequence: CASSKSEGFGEKLFF. The CDR3 DNA is TGTGCCAGCAGCAAGAGTGAGGGATTCGGTGAAAAACTGTTTTTT.

This sequence joins TRBV5-1 and TRBJ1-3; no firm D call. Germline V gives CDR1 SGHRS, CDR2 YFSETQ. CDR3 size: 14 residues. V was trimmed by 0 bases and J by 2 bases, leaving 6 bases between them. DNA for the CDR3: TGCGCCAGCAGCTTGGAACAGCCTGGAAACACCATATATTTT. Translating gives CASSLEQPGNTIYF.

The chain joins TRBV7-2 to TRBJ1-2, with TRBD1 matching over 9 bases. The CDR3 is 16 residues long. CDR1 is SGHTA, CDR2 FQGNSA, per germline. The V and J ends lost 1 base and 4 bases, in that order; junction bases with no gene match: 7. This CDR3 is CASSLGPLQGAYGYTF. CDR3 nucleotides: TGTGCCAGCAGCTTAGGGCCCCTACAGGGGGCCTATGGCTACACCTTC. The variable domain in full, completed from reference TRBV7-2 and TRBJ1-2, reads GAGVSQSPSNKVTEKGKDVELRCDPISGHTALYWYRQSLGQGLEFLIYFQGNSAPDKSGLPSDRFSAERTGGSVSTLTIQRTQQEDSAVYLCASSLGPLQGAYGYTFGSGTRLTVV.

The chain carries TRBV10-1 and TRBJ2-2, with a tentative D call TRBD1 (6 bases). Trimming shortened V by 5 bases and J by 4 bases, and 14 bases separated the two germline ends. Germline CDR1 reads WNHNN; CDR2 reads SYGVQD (reference sequence). The length of the CDR3 is 15 residues. As DNA, the CDR3 is TGCGCCAGCAGTACAGGGTTCGCTGGCACCGGGGAGCTGTTTTTT. This codes for CASSTGFAGTGELFF.

The V call is TRBV19, the J call TRBJ1-4, with no clear D. The CDR3 contains 14 residues. Germline CDR1 and CDR2: LNHDA and SQIVND (reference sequence). V dropped 6 bases and J dropped 0 bases, with 8 bases sitting between them. The DNA for the CDR3 is TGTGCCAGTAGGTACTCGGCAACTAATGAAAAACTGTTTTTT. It is translated as CASRYSATNEKLFF.

V is TRBV30 and J is TRBJ1-2; D call uncertain. This CDR3 has 14 residues. CDR1 is GTSNPN, CDR2 SVGIG, per germline (reference sequence). Trimming shortened V by 6 bases and J by 8 bases, and 22 bases separated the two germline ends. The DNA for the CDR3 is TGTGCCTGCCTCCGGCGGGTAGGTGTTAGAGGCTACACCTTC. This sequence encodes CACLRRVGVRGYTF.